This T cell receptor (beta chain) was retrieved from a study of blood T cell repertoires in COVID-19. Study-level information: Sources were T cells, B-cell-depleted T cells, or PBMCs; the material itself was cDNA or gDNA.

Before being deemed recovered, Cohort 3 donors had two negative PCRs, clearance, or symptom resolution. Between the trimmed V and J ends, which lost 5 bases and 2 bases, there was a span of 13 bases. CDR1 SGHTA and CDR2 FQGNSA come from the germline V gene. The CDR3 totals 15 residues. Per the original methods: Estimated nucleated cell counts came from reference gene primer amplification. Clones were sequenced by immunoSEQ multiplex PCR, and TCRdb holds only the in-frame ones, with some missing. The V and J calls and the clone size are those of that table, but D and trimming were determined from the DNA. This table has about 400,000 clones, nearly 90% appearing once.

This TCR was recovered from a woman aged 25 to 45 who had recovered from COVID-19. This chain connects TRBV7-2 to TRBJ1-5; perhaps TRBD1 as D (6 bases). The specimen was PBMCs or T cells enriched from blood (not recorded which). CDR3 in DNA: TGTGCCAGCAGCCCAATGGGACACGGCAATCAGCCCCAGCATTTT. Translation: CASSPMGHGNQPQHF.